The clone carrying this T cell receptor (beta chain) was detected ten times or more. Its target is not known. TCRdb analysed the 5' RACE reads with MiXCR anew, one entry per CDR3 protein. Seen here are about 890,000 distinct CDR3 sequences, roughly an eighth observed once, and the top ten hold 1.5% to 2%. The CDR3 length is 15 residues. V lost 8 bases, J lost 2 bases, and 8 bases stayed unmatched. The sample originates from a study of identical twins. General study findings and limits: Cross-sectional statistical analysis was relied on for the conclusions, without the same donors being followed.

The sample was also reused in another study, on yellow fever vaccine responses in identical twins.

The sequence was collected from a young woman in good health. The gene calls are TRBV12-3 or TRBV12-4 and TRBJ1-5; 8 nucleotides match TRBD1. Sequenced sample: PBMCs. The CDR3 DNA follows: TGTGCCAGCGGGTCAGGGGGCCTTGGCAATCAGCCCCAGCATTTT. This translates into CASGSGGLGNQPQHF.